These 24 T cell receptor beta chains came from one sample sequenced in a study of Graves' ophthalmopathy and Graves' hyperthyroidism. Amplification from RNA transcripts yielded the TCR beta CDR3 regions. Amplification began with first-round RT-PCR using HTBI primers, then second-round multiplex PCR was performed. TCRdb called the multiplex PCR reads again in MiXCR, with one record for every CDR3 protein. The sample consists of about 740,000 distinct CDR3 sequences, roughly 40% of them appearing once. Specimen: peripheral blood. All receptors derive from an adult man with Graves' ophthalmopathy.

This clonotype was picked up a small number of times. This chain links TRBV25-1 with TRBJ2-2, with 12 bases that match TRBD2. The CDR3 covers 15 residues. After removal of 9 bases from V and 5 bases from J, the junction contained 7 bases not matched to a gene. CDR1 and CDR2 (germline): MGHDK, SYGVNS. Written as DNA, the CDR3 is TGTGCCAGTCAGTGGGGACTAGCGGGTACCGGGGAGCTGTTTTTT. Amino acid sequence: CASQWGLAGTGELFF.

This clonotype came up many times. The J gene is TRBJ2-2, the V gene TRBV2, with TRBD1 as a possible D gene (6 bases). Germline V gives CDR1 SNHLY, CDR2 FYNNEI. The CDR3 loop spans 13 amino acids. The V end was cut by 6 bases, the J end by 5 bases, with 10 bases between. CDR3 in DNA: TGTGCCAGCAGAAAGGGGGAAACCGGGGAGCTGTTTTTT. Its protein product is CASRKGETGELFF.

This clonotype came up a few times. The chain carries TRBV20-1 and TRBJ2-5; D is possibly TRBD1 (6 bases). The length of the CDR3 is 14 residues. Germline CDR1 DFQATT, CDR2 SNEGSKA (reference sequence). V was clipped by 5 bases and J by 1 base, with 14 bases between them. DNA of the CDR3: TGCAGTGCTCAAAACGGGGACACCCAAGAGACCCAGTACTTC. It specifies CSAQNGDTQETQYF.

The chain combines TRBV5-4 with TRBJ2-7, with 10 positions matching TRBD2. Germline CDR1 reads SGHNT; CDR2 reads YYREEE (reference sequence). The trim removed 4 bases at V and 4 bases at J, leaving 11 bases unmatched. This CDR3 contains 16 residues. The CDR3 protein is CASSPSKAGGRYEQYF. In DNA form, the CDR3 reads TGTGCCAGCAGCCCATCTAAAGCGGGAGGGCGGTACGAGCAGTACTTC.

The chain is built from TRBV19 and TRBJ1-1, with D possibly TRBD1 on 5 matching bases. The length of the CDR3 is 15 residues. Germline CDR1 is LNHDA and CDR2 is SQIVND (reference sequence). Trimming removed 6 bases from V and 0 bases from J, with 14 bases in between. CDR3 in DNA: TGTGCCAGTAGAACAGGAGGAGGGATGAACACTGAAGCTTTCTTT. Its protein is CASRTGGGMNTEAFF.

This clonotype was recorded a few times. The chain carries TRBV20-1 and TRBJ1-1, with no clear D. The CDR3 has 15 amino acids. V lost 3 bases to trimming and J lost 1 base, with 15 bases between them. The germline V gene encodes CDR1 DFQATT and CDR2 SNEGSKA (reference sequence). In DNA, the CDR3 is TGCAGTGCTAGGACGCAACGGGTTGGGAACACTGAAGCTTTCTTT. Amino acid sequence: CSARTQRVGNTEAFF.

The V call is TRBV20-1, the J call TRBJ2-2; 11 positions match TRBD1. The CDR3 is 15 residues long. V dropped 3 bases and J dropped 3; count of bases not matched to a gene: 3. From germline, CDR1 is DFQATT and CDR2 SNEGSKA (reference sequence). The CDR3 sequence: CSARDRGRDTGELFF. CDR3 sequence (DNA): TGCAGTGCTAGGGACAGGGGGCGCGACACCGGGGAGCTGTTTTTT.

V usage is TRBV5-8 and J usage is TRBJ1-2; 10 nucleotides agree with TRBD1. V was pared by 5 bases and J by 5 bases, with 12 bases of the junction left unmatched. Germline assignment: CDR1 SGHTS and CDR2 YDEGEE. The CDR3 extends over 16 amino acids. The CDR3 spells CASSYSGTGEMYGYTF. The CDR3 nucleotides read TGTGCCAGCAGTTACTCGGGGACAGGGGAGATGTATGGCTACACCTTC.

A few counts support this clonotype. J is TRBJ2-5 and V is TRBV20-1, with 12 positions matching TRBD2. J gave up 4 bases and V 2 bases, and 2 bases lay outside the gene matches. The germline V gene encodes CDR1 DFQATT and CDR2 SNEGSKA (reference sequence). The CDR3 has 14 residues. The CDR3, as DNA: TGCAGTGCTAGACTAGCGGGGGGGACAGAGACCCAGTACTTC. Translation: CSARLAGGTETQYF.

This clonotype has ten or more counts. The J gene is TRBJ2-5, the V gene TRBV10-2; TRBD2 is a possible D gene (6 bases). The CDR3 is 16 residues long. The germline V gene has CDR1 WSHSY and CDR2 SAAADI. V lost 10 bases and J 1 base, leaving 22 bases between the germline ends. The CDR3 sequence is CATHSRDSPLQETQYF. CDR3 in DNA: TGCGCCACCCACAGCCGGGACTCCCCACTCCAAGAGACCCAGTACTTC.

For the CDR3, the DNA is TGCGCCAGCAGCCAAGCTCGACAGGGGGGTAATTCACCCCTCCACTTT. Translated: CASSQARQGGNSPLHF. J is TRBJ1-6 and V is TRBV4-1, with 9 positions matching TRBD1. The CDR3 has 16 amino acids. With 1 base clipped from V and 6 bases from J, the junction kept 4 bases outside the gene matches. Germline V gene lookup returns CDR1 MGHRA and CDR2 YSYEKL.

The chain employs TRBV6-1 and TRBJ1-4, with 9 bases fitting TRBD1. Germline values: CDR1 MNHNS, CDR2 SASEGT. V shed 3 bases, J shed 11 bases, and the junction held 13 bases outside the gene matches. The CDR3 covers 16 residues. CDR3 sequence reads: CASSDDRGYDLAKLFF. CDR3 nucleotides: TGTGCCAGCAGTGACGACAGGGGGTACGACCTTGCGAAACTGTTTTTT.

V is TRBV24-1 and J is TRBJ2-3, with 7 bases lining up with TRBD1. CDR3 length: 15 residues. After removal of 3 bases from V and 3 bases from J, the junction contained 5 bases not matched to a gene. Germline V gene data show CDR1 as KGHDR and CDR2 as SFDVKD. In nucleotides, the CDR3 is TGTGCCACCAGTGATGTTAGACAGGGAACAGATACGCAGTATTTT. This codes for CATSDVRQGTDTQYF.

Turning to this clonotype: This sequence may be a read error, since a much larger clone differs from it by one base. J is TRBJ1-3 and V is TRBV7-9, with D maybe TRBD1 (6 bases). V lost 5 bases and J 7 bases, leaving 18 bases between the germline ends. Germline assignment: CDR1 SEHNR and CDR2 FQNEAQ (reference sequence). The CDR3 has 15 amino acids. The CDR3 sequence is CASSARGGGTNTIYF. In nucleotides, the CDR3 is TGTGCCAGCAGCGCCCGGGGGGGCGGAACGAACACCATATATTTT. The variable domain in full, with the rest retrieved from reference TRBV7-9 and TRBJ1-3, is DTGVSQNPRHKITKRGQNVTFRCDPISEHNRLYWYRQTLGQGPEFLTYFQNEAQLEKSRLLSDRFSAERPKGSFSTLEIQRTEQGDSAMYLCASSARGGGTNTIYFGEGSWLTVV.

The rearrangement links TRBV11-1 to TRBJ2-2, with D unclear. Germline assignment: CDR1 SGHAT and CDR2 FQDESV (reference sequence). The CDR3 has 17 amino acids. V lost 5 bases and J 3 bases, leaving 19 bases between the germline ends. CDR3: CASSLSRPEPDTGELFF. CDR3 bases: TGTGCCAGCAGCCTTAGCAGACCAGAGCCTGACACCGGGGAGCTGTTTTTT.

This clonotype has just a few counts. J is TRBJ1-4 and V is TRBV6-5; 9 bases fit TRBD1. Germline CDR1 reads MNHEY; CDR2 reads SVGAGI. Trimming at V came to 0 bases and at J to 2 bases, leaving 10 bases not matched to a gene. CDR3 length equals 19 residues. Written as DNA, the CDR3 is TGTGCCAGCAGTTACTCCCTCCCGGGACAGGGAAAGACTAATGAAAAACTGTTTTTT. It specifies CASSYSLPGQGKTNEKLFF.

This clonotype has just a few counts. CDR3: CASSQLLGYEQYF. The CDR3 DNA follows: TGTGCCAGCAGCCAACTACTAGGCTACGAGCAGTACTTC. This rearrangement joins TRBV16 to TRBJ2-7; maybe TRBD2 (5 bases). CDR1 KGHSY and CDR2 FQNENV come from the germline V gene. CDR3 length: 13 amino acids. V was cut by 2 bases and J by 3 bases, with 8 bases left in between.

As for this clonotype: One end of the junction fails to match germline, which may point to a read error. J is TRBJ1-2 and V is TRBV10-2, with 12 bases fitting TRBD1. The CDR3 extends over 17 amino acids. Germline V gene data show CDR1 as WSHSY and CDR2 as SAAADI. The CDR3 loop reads CASSSLGTGGGRAGYTF. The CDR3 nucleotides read TGTGCCAGCAGTAGCTTGGGGACAGGGGGCGGTCGGGCTGGCTACACCTTC.

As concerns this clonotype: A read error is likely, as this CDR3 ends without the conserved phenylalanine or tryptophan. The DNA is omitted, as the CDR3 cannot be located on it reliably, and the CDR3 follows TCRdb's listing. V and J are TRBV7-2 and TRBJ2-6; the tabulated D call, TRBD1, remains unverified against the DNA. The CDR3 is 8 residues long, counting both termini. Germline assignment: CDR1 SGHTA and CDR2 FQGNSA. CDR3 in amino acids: CASSQGTS.

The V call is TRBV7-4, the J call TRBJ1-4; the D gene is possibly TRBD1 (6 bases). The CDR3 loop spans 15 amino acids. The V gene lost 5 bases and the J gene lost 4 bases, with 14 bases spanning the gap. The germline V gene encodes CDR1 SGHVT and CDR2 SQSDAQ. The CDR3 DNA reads TGTGCCAGCAGCCAAACCGGGACACTTAATGAAAAACTGTTTTTT. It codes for CASSQTGTLNEKLFF.

The CDR3 loop reads CASSVAQANYEQYF. The CDR3 DNA sequence: TGTGCCAGCAGCGTAGCCCAGGCGAACTACGAGCAGTACTTC. The chain links TRBV9 to TRBJ2-7; no clear D. CDR1 SGDLS and CDR2 YYNGEE come from the germline V gene. Trimming shortened V by 0 bases and J by 3 bases, and 10 bases separated the two germline ends. The CDR3 loop spans 14 amino acids.

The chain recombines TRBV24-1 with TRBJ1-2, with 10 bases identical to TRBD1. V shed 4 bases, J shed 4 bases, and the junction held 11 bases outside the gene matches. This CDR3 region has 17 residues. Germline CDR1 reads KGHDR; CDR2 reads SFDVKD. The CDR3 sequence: CATSDPGTGDSIYGYTF. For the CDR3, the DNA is TGTGCCACCAGTGACCCAGGGACAGGGGACAGCATCTATGGCTACACCTTC.

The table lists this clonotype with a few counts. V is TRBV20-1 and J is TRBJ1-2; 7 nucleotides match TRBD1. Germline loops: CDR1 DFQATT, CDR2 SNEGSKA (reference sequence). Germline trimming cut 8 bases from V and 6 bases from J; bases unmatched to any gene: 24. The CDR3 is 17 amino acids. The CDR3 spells CSPFGWTGETWIDGYTF. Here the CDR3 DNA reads TGCAGTCCCTTCGGGTGGACAGGAGAAACCTGGATTGATGGCTACACCTTC.

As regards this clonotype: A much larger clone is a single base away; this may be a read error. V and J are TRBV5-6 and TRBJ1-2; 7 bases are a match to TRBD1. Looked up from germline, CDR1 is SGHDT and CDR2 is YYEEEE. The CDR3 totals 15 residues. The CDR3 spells CASTLDPQGHYGYTF. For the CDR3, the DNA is TGTGCCAGCACCTTGGACCCACAGGGGCACTATGGCTACACCTTC.